This T cell receptor beta chain was observed in a study of blood T cells in healthy people across ages. Study conclusions and caveats: Long-lived donors carried more naive CD4+ cells and greater diversity than aged donors. The percentage of naive T cells correlated strongly with TCR beta diversity.

Looked up from germline, CDR1 is KGHDR and CDR2 is SFDVKD. V dropped 3 bases and J dropped 4; count of bases not matched to a gene: 6. This CDR3 region has 16 residues. Primers used in a second PCR of about 7 to 11 cycles were a sample-barcoded 5' primer and a J-beta primer mix. Every cDNA molecule carried a tag from a template-switch adaptor bearing 12 random nucleotides. TCRdb re-called the 5' RACE reads with MiXCR, one entry per CDR3 protein. Found here are roughly 1.5 million distinct CDR3 sequences, roughly 43% of them singletons; the top ten hold over 3.5%. This clonotype turned up a few times. Its target is unknown.

The chain combines TRBV24-1 with TRBJ2-3; 10 bases match TRBD2. This receptor was identified in a woman aged 18-29 years in good health. Sequences were obtained from blood. The CDR3 is CATSDPSGSHSDTQYF. CDR3 bases: TGTGCCACCAGTGATCCTAGCGGGAGTCACTCAGATACGCAGTATTTT.